This T cell receptor (beta chain) was sequenced for a study of OX40 agonist ivuxolimab in advanced cancers. Study observations and caveats: Among the lowest levels of clonal expansion were found in partial responders at 0.1-3.0 mg/kg.

The table came from immunoSEQ multiplex PCR; TCRdb's copy has only in-frame clones and leaves some out. The data hold over 35,000 clones, with roughly nine tenths observed a single time. CDR3 length: 12 residues. Trimming cost V 3 bases and J 5 bases, with 6 bases left between them. Germline V lookup: CDR1 SGHTA, CDR2 FQGTGA. A remark on this clone: Its antigen is unknown.

The chain is built from TRBV7-3 and TRBJ2-3, with a tentative D call TRBD2 (5 bases). The TCR sequence derives from an adult with an advanced solid tumor such as melanoma, head and neck, liver or kidney cancer. The material was CD4+ or CD8+ T cells sorted from blood, obtained in a trial of the OX40 agonist ivuxolimab. DNA for the CDR3: TGTGCCAGCAGCTTGGAGGAAGATACGCAGTATTTT. Translating gives CASSLEEDTQYF.